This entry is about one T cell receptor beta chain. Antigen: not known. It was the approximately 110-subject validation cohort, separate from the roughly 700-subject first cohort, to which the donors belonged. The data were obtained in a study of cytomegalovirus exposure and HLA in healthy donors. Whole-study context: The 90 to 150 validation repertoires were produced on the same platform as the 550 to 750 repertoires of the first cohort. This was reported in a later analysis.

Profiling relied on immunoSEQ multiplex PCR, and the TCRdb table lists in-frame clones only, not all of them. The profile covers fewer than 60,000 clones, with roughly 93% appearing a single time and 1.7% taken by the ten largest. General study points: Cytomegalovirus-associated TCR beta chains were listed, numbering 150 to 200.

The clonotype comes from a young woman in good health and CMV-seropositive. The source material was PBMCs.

CDR3 amino acids: CASSSGTSGYRAQYF. CDR3 DNA: TGTGCCAGCAGCTCCGGGACTAGCGGGTACCGAGCCCAGTACTTC. J is TRBJ2-5 and V is TRBV28; 12 nucleotides agree with TRBD2. Germline-derived CDR1 and CDR2 are MDHEN and SYDVKM. The trim removed 6 bases at V and 9 bases at J, leaving 11 bases unmatched. The CDR3 extends over 15 amino acids.